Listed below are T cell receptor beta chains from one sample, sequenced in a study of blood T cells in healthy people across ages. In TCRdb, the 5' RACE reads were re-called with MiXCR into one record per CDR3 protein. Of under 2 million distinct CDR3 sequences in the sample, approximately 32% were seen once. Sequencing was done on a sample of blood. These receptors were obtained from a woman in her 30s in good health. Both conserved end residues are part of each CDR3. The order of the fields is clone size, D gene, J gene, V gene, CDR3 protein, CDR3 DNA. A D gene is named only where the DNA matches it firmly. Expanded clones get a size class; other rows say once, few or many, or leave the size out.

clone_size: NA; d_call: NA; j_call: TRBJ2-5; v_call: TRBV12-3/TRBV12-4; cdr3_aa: CASSLAPRQETQYF; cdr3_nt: TGTGCCAGCAGTCTCGCACCACGACAAGAGACCCAGTACTTC
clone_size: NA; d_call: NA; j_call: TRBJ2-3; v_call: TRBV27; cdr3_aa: CASRPSWVSTDTQYF; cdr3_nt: TGTGCCAGCCGTCCCAGCTGGGTGAGCACAGATACGCAGTATTTT
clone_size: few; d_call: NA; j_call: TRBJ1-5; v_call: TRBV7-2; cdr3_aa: CASSLGGGGLNQPQHF; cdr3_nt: TGTGCCAGCAGCTTAGGGGGAGGGGGACTCAATCAGCCCCAGCATTTT
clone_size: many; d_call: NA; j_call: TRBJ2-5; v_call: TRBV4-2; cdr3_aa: CASSQEDRAGTKTQYF; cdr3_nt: TGTGCCAGCAGCCAAGAAGACAGAGCCGGTACGAAGACCCAGTACTTC
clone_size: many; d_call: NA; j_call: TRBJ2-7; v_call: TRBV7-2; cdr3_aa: CASSLVASSYEQYF; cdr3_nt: TGTGCCAGCAGCTTAGTGGCCAGCTCCTACGAGCAGTACTTC
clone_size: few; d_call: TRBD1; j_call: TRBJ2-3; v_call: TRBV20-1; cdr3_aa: CSATSSGTGAPDTQYF; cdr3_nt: TGCAGTGCCACCTCCTCCGGGACAGGCGCTCCAGATACGCAGTATTTT
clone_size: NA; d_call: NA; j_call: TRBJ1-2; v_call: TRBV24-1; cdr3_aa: CATSDSRVSGHTF; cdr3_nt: TGTGCCACCAGTGATTCCAGGGTTAGTGGCCACACCTTC
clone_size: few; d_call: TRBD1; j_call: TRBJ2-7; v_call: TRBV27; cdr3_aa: CASSLDTGAALYEQYF; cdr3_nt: TGTGCCAGCAGTCTAGACACAGGGGCCGCACTCTACGAGCAGTACTTC
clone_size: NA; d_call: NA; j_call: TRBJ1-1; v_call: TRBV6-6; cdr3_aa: CASSYSIRVNTEAFF; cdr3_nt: TGTGCCAGCAGTTACTCGATTCGGGTGAACACTGAAGCTTTCTTT
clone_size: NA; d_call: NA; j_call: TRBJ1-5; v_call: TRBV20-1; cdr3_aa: CSDHGNQPQHF; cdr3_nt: TGCAGCGATCACGGAAATCAGCCCCAGCATTTT
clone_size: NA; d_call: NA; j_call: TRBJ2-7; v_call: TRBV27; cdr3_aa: CASSLKVQGESSYKQYF; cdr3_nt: TGTGCCAGCAGTCTAAAAGTACAGGGAGAGAGCTCCTACAAGCAGTACTTC
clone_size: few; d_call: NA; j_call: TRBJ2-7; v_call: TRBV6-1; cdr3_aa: CASSEVLFSGTRPYEQYF; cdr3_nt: TGTGCCAGCAGTGAAGTATTATTCTCAGGCACCCGACCCTACGAGCAGTACTTC
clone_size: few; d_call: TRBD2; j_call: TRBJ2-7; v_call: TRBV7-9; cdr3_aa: CASSSTSGGGPYEQYF; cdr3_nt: TGTGCCAGCAGTTCAACTAGCGGGGGAGGACCCTACGAGCAGTACTTC
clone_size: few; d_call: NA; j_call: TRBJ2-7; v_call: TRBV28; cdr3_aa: CASSLPGIGYEQYF; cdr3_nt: TGTGCCAGCAGTTTACCGGGAATTGGCTACGAGCAGTACTTC
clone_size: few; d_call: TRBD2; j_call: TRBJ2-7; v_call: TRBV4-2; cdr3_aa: CASSQGSGSFYEQYF; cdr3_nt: TGTGCCAGCAGCCAAGGTAGCGGGAGTTTCTACGAGCAGTACTTC
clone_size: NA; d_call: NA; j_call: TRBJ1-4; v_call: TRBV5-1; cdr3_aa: CASSLETGRNEKLFF; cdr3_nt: TGCGCCAGCAGCTTGGAAACAGGTCGTAATGAAAAACTGTTTTTT
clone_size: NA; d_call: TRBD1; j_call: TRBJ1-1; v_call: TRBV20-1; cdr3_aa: CSADRGRGTEAFF; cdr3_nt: TGCAGTGCCGACAGGGGGCGAGGGACTGAAGCTTTCTTT
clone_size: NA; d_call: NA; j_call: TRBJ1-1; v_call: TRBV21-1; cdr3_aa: CASSTNRGKQNTEAFF; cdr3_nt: TGTGCCAGCAGCACTAATCGGGGGAAGCAGAACACTGAAGCTTTCTTT
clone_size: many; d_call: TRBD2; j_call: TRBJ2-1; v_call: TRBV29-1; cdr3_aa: CSAASGSDEQFF; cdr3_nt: TGCAGCGCCGCCAGCGGGAGCGATGAGCAGTTCTTC
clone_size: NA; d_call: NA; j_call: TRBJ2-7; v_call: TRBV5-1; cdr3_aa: CASSFEGVLYEQYF; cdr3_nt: TGCGCCAGCAGCTTCGAAGGGGTGCTCTACGAGCAGTACTTC
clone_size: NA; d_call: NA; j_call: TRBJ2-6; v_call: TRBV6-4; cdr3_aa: CARQRVCSGANVLTF; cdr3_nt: TGTGCCAGACAAAGAGTTTGCTCTGGGGCCAACGTCCTGACTTTC
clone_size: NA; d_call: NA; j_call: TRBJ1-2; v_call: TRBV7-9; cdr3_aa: CASSQSGDHGYTF; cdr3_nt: TGTGCCAGCAGCCAAAGCGGGGATCATGGCTACACCTTC
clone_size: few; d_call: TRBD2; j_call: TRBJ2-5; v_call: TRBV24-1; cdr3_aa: CATSEGGRGEETQYF; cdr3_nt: TGTGCCACCAGTGAGGGCGGGAGGGGGGAAGAGACCCAGTACTTC
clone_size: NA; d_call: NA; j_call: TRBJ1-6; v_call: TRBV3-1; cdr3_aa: CASSPYSANSPLHF; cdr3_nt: TGTGCCAGCAGCCCCTACAGCGCGAATTCACCCCTCCACTTT
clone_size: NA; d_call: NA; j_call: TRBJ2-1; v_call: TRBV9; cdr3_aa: CASSVAPINEQFF; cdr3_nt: TGTGCCAGCAGCGTAGCTCCCATTAATGAGCAGTTCTTC
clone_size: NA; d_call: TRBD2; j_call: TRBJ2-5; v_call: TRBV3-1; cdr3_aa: CASSQDREGQETQYF; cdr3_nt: TGTGCCAGCAGCCAAGATAGGGAGGGTCAAGAGACCCAGTACTTC
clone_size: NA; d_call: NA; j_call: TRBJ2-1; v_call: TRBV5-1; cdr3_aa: CASSETGPANEQFF; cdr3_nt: TGCGCCAGCAGTGAGACAGGTCCGGCCAATGAGCAGTTCTTC
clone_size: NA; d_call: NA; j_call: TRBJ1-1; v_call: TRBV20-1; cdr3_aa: CSARDLGAWNTEAFF; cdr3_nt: TGCAGTGCTAGAGATTTAGGGGCGTGGAACACTGAAGCTTTCTTT
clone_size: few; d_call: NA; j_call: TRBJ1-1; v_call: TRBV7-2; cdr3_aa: CASSLRASPRNTEAFF; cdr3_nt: TGTGCCAGCAGCTTACGGGCATCCCCTAGGAACACTGAAGCTTTCTTT
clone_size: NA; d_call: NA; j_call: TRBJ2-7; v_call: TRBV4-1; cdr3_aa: CASSQVPGTCEQYF; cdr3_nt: TGCGCCAGCAGCCAAGTTCCGGGAACCTGCGAGCAGTACTTC
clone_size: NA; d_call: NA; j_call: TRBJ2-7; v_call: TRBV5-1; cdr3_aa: CASSPYLTGSYEQYF; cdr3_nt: TGCGCCAGCAGCCCGTACCTGACAGGATCCTACGAGCAGTACTTC
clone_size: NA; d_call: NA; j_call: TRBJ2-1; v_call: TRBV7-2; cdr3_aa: CASSSYSDYNEQFF; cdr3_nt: TGTGCCAGCAGCTCATATTCGGACTACAATGAGCAGTTCTTC
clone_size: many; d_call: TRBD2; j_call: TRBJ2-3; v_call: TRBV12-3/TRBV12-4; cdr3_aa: CASSLSSGGTDTQYF; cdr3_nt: TGTGCCAGCAGCTTATCTAGCGGGGGCACAGATACGCAGTATTTT
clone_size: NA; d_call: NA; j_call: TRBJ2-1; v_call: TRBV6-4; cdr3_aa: CASSIGAEQFF; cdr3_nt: TGTGCCAGCAGCATCGGGGCGGAGCAGTTCTTC
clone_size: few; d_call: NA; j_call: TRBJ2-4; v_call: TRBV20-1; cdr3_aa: CSGGQLAKNIQYF; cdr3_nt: TGCAGTGGAGGACAGCTAGCCAAAAACATTCAGTACTTC
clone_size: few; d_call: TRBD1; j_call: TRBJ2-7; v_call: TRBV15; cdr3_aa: CATSEFRTGVYEQYF; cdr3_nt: TGTGCCACCAGCGAGTTTCGGACAGGGGTCTACGAGCAGTACTTC
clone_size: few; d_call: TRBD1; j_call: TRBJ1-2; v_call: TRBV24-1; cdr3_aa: CATSDNTGVYGYTF; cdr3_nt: TGTGCCACCAGTGACAATACAGGGGTCTATGGCTACACCTTC
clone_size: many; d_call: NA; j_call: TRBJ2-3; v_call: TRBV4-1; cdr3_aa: CASSQTGTSTDTQYF; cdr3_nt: TGCGCCAGCAGCCAAACCGGGACCTCCACAGATACGCAGTATTTT
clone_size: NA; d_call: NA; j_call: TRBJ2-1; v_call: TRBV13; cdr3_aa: CASTLHGAEQFF; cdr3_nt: TGTGCCAGTACCCTCCATGGTGCTGAGCAGTTCTTC
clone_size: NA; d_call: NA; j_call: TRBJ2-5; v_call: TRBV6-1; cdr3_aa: CARGLVSGAVETQYF; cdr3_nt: TGTGCCAGGGGGTTAGTCTCAGGGGCGGTAGAGACCCAGTACTTC
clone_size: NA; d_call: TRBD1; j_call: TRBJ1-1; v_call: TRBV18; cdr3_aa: CASSEKQGTEAFF; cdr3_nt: TGTGCCAGCTCAGAGAAACAGGGGACTGAAGCTTTCTTT